This T cell receptor (beta chain) was identified during a study of technical replicates of blood from a handful of donors. Assay used: immunoSEQ multiplex PCR; TCRdb lists only in-frame clones, some missing. This sample yields fewer than 100,000 clones, of which about 97% are seen a single time; 0.18% belongs to the top ten. This CDR3 has 15 residues. Trimming shortened V by 1 base and J by 4 bases, and 15 bases separated the two germline ends. Germline CDR1 reads SGHRS; CDR2 reads YFSETQ. Sequencing used T cells isolated from PBMCs. The V gene is TRBV5-1, the J gene TRBJ2-7; D gene unclear. This TCR was recovered from a human donor in good health. The CDR3 DNA is TGCGCCAGCAGCTTGTCGCCGGGTGAGCTTTACGAGCAGTACTTC. Translating gives CASSLSPGELYEQYF.